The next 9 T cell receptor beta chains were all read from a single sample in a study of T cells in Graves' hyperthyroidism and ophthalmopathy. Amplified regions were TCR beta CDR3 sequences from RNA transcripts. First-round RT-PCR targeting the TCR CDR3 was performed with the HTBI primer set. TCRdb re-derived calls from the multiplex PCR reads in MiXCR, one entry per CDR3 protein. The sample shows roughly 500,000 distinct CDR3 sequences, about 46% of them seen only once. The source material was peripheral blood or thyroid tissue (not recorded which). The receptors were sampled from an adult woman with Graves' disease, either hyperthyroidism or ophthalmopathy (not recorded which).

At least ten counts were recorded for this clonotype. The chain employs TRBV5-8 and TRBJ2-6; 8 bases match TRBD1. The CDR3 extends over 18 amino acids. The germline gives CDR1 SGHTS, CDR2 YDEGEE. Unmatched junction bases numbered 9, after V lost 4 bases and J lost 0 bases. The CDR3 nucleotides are TGTGCCAGCAGCCGGTCGGGACAGGTGGGCTCTGGGGCCAACGTCCTGACTTTC. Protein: CASSRSGQVGSGANVLTF. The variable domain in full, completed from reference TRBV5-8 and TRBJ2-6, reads EAGVTQSPTHLIKTRGQQATLRCSPISGHTSVYWYQQALGLGLQFLLWYDEGEERNRGNFPPRFSGRQFPNYSSELNVNALELEDSALYLCASSRSGQVGSGANVLTFGAGSRLTVL.

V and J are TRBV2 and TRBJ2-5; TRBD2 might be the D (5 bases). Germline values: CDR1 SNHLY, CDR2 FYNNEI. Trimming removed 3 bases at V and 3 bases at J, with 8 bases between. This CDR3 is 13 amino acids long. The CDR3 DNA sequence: TGTGCCAGCAGTGACAGAGGGAAAGAGACCCAGTACTTC. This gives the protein CASSDRGKETQYF.

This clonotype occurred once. In DNA form, the CDR3 reads TGTGCCAGTAGTCCGCAGACAGGGAGAGGAACTGAAGCTTTCTTT. Translation gives CASSPQTGRGTEAFF. The chain recombines TRBV19 with TRBJ1-1, with 7 bases lining up with TRBD1. The CDR3 sequence is 15 residues long. The germline V gene encodes CDR1 LNHDA and CDR2 SQIVND (reference sequence). J lost 5 bases, V lost 5 bases, and 11 bases had no gene match.

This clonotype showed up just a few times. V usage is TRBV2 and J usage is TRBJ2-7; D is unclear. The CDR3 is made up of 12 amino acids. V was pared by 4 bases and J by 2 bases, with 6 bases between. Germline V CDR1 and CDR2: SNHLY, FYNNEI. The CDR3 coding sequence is TGTGCCAGCAGTGGGGAAACCTACGAGCAGTACTTC. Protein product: CASSGETYEQYF.

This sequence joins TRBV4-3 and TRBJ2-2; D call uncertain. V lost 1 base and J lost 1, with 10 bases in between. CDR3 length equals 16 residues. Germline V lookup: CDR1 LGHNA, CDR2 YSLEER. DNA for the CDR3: TGCGCCAGCAGCCAAGGTCATCTGATGAACACCGGGGAGCTGTTTTTT. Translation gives CASSQGHLMNTGELFF.

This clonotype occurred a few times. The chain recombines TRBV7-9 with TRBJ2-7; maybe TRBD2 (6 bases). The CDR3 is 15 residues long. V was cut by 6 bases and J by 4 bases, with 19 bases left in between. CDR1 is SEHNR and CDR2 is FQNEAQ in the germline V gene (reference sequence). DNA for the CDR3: TGTGCCAGCAGTCATCGGACTACCACGGGTTACGAGCAGTACTTC. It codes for CASSHRTTTGYEQYF.

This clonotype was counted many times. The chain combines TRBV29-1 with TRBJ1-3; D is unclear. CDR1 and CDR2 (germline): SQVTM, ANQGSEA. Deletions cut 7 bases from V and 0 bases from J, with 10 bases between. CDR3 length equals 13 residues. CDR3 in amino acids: CSASGYSGNTIYF. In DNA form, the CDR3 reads TGCAGCGCCTCAGGTTACTCTGGAAACACCATATATTTT.

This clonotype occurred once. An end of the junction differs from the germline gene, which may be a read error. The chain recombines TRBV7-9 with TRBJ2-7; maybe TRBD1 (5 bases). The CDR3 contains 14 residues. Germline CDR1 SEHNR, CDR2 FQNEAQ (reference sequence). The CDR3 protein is CASSQDLTGYEQYF. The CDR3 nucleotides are TGCGCCAGCAGCCAAGATTTAACAGGATACGAGCAGTACTTC.

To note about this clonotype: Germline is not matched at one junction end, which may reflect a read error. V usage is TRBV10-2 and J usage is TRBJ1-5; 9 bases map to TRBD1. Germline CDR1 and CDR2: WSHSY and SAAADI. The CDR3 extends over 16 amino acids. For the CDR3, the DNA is TGTGCCAGCTCACAAACGGGACAGGGTCTCAATCAGCCCCAGCATTTT. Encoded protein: CASSQTGQGLNQPQHF.